One sample yielded the 27 T cell receptor beta chains listed below, sequenced in a study of OX40 agonist ivuxolimab in advanced cancers. Produced via immunoSEQ multiplex PCR; TCRdb's table is partial and in-frame only. Among some 59,000 clones listed, around 93% were seen once. Sequenced material: CD4+ or CD8+ T cells sorted from blood, taken in a trial of the OX40 agonist ivuxolimab. The receptors stem from an adult with an advanced solid tumor such as melanoma, head and neck, liver or kidney cancer.

V usage is TRBV27 and J usage is TRBJ1-2; unclear D gene. Germline CDR1 and CDR2: MNHEY and SMNVEV (reference sequence). This CDR3 is built from 13 residues. V shed 5 bases and J shed 3 bases, with 10 bases lying between them. The CDR3: CASSPTEHYGYTF. CDR3 sequence (DNA): TGTGCCAGCAGTCCAACTGAACACTATGGCTACACCTTC.

This sequence joins TRBV7-2 and TRBJ2-3; a possible D gene is TRBD2 (5 bases). With 10 bases removed from V and 1 base from J, the gap between germline ends came to 18 bases. The CDR3 length is 15 residues. Germline CDR1 reads SGHTA; CDR2 reads FQGNSA. The CDR3 region is CAISLLTAGTDTQYF. CDR3 sequence (DNA): TGTGCCATATCTCTTCTTACAGCGGGCACAGATACGCAGTATTTT.

As for this clone: The same CDR3 arises from other DNA sequences in this sample as well. V usage is TRBV4-1 and J usage is TRBJ2-7; 11 bases are a match to TRBD1. J gave up 4 bases and V 4 bases, and 6 bases lay outside the gene matches. Germline V gene lookup returns CDR1 MGHRA and CDR2 YSYEKL. This CDR3 comprises 15 residues. Here the CDR3 DNA reads TGCGCCAGCAGCCGCCCAGGACAGGGGGCTTACGAGCAGTACTTC. Translating gives CASSRPGQGAYEQYF.

This clone occurred once. The chain carries TRBV4-3 and TRBJ2-1; no clear D. Trimming shortened V by 2 bases and J by 4 bases, and 12 bases separated the two germline ends. The CDR3 contains 15 residues. Germline CDR1 LGHNA, CDR2 YSLEER. The CDR3 DNA sequence: TGCGCCAGCAGCCAAAGAGGTGAACTATACAATGAGCAGTTCTTC. This encodes CASSQRGELYNEQFF.

The table lists this clone with a count of one. The V gene is TRBV18, the J gene TRBJ2-5; 8 bases are shared with TRBD1. Looked up from germline, CDR1 is KGHSH and CDR2 is LQKENI. J was trimmed by 5 bases and V by 3 bases; bases with no gene match: 5. CDR3 length: 14 residues. This CDR3 reads CASSPQDRDETQYF. The CDR3 DNA follows: TGTGCCAGCTCACCCCAGGACAGGGACGAGACCCAGTACTTC.

The count of this clone is one. The chain employs TRBV4-2 and TRBJ2-1; the D is unclear. The CDR3 covers 14 residues. Germline values: CDR1 LGHNA, CDR2 YNFKEQ. V was shortened by 0 bases and J by 4 bases, with 7 bases between the two germline ends. This CDR3 reads CASSQDNGYNEQFF. In DNA, the CDR3 is TGTGCCAGCAGCCAAGATAATGGTTACAATGAGCAGTTCTTC.

This chain connects TRBV4-2 to TRBJ2-7, with a tentative D call TRBD1 (5 bases). The germline CDR1 and CDR2 sequences are LGHNA and YNFKEQ. Deletions cut 0 bases from V and 4 bases from J, with 19 bases between. The CDR3 runs to 17 residues. The CDR3 here is CASSQDPGIPSTYEQYF. The CDR3 DNA sequence: TGTGCCAGCAGCCAAGATCCAGGGATCCCCTCGACGTACGAGCAGTACTTC.

The J gene is TRBJ1-1, the V gene TRBV19; tentative D call: TRBD1 (5 bases). The germline CDR1 and CDR2 sequences are LNHDA and SQIVND (reference sequence). The CDR3 contains 14 residues. The V end lost 2 bases, the J end lost 1 base, and 8 bases lay between the germline ends. CDR3 protein: CASSITGGNTEAFF. Written as DNA, the CDR3 is TGTGCCAGTAGTATAACTGGGGGGAACACTGAAGCTTTCTTT.

The chain employs TRBV2 and TRBJ2-1; no reliable D call. The CDR3 contains 15 residues. CDR1 SNHLY and CDR2 FYNNEI come from the germline V gene. Trimming took off 2 bases at V and 5 bases at J, with 13 bases between the two ends. DNA of the CDR3: TGTGCCAGCAGTGAAAGTTCGTGGATGAACAATGAGCAGTTCTTC. Translating gives CASSESSWMNNEQFF.

This chain joins TRBV28 and TRBJ2-7; D gene unclear. With 4 bases removed from V and 0 bases from J, the gap between germline ends came to 10 bases. Germline-derived CDR1 and CDR2 are MDHEN and SYDVKM. This CDR3 contains 14 residues. The CDR3 bases are TGTGCCAGCAGTTCATATAAGGCCTCCTACGAGCAGTACTTC. Translated, it gives CASSSYKASYEQYF.

This clone has just one count. The chain joins TRBV27 to TRBJ2-2; D perhaps matches TRBD1 (5 bases). Germline loops: CDR1 MNHEY, CDR2 SMNVEV (reference sequence). Trimming pared 1 base from V and 1 base from J, leaving 10 bases between. This CDR3 has 16 amino acids. In DNA, the CDR3 is TGTGCCAGCAGTTTATTGGGCAGGGTGAACACCGGGGAGCTGTTTTTT. It translates to CASSLLGRVNTGELFF.

The chain recombines TRBV20-1 with TRBJ2-7, with D uncertain. V lost 4 bases and J 1 base, leaving 5 bases between the germline ends. The germline V gene has CDR1 DFQATT and CDR2 SNEGSKA (reference sequence). This CDR3 is 11 amino acids long. DNA of the CDR3: TGCAGTGCTATTCTTTCCTACGAGCAGTACTTC. It codes for CSAILSYEQYF.

The V and J genes are TRBV6-4 and TRBJ2-1, with 14 bases fitting TRBD2. V shed 3 bases, J shed 10 bases, and the junction held 5 bases outside the gene matches. This CDR3 is 15 amino acids long. Germline loops: CDR1 MRHNA, CDR2 SNTAGT. The CDR3 DNA reads TGTGCCAGCAGTGAGACTAGCGGGAGGGCCGGGGAGCAGTTCTTC. Protein product: CASSETSGRAGEQFF.

This clone was seen a single time. Other DNA sequences in this specimen translate into the identical CDR3. The chain has TRBV4-3 and TRBJ2-7; D remains unclear. Trimming shortened V by 3 bases and J by 3 bases, and 15 bases separated the two germline ends. Germline V gives CDR1 LGHNA, CDR2 YSLEER. This CDR3 has 15 amino acids. Written as DNA, the CDR3 is TGCGCCAGCAGCCAGGAAAGGACGGACCACTACGAGCAGTACTTC. Translated, it gives CASSQERTDHYEQYF.

This sequence joins TRBV9 and TRBJ2-1; unclear D gene. CDR1 and CDR2 from the germline V gene are SGDLS and YYNGEE. V dropped 3 bases and J dropped 7 bases, with 11 bases sitting between them. CDR3 length: 13 residues. For the CDR3, the DNA is TGTGCCAGCAGCGCGCCTCCTAGGAATGAGCAGTTCTTC. It translates to CASSAPPRNEQFF.

This clone was seen just once. This sequence joins TRBV9 and TRBJ2-2; D is perhaps TRBD2 (6 bases). Germline CDR1 and CDR2: SGDLS and YYNGEE. The V gene lost 0 bases and the J gene lost 4 bases, with 13 bases spanning the gap. The CDR3 length is 16 residues. CDR3 nucleotides: TGTGCCAGCAGCGTAGGAAGCGGGCGACCCACCGGGGAGCTGTTTTTT. Encoded protein: CASSVGSGRPTGELFF.

This clone was seen once. The chain uses TRBV9 and TRBJ2-1; tentative D call: TRBD1 (5 bases). CDR1 SGDLS and CDR2 YYNGEE come from the germline V gene. This CDR3 region has 15 residues. V was clipped by 1 base and J by 1 base, with 9 bases between them. The CDR3 loop is CASSVKDKSYNEQFF. CDR3 DNA: TGTGCCAGCAGCGTAAAGGACAAATCCTACAATGAGCAGTTCTTC.

The CDR3: CASSLAYNEQFF. DNA of the CDR3: TGTGCCAGCAGCTTAGCTTACAATGAGCAGTTCTTC. The chain combines TRBV11-3 with TRBJ2-1; D gene ambiguous. The CDR3 is made up of 12 amino acids. The V and J ends lost 1 base and 4 bases respectively, with 2 bases between them. Germline values: CDR1 SGHNT, CDR2 YENEEA.

The rearrangement uses TRBV5-1 and TRBJ2-2, with D possibly matching TRBD2 (6 bases). Germline V gene data show CDR1 as SGHRS and CDR2 as YFSETQ. V was cut by 4 bases and J by 4 bases, with 14 bases left in between. CDR3 length: 15 amino acids. The CDR3 DNA follows: TGCGCCAGCAGCGGGCGGGACTCCGGCACCGGGGAGCTGTTTTTT. Translation: CASSGRDSGTGELFF. The entire variable domain, with the rest obtained from reference TRBV5-1 and TRBJ2-2, is as follows: KAGVTQTPRYLIKTRGQQVTLSCSPISGHRSVSWYQQTPGQGLQFLFEYFSETQRNKGNFPGRFSGRQFSNSRSEMNVSTLELGDSALYLCASSGRDSGTGELFFGEGSRLTVL.

V gene TRBV28 combines with J gene TRBJ2-1, with 12 bases matching TRBD1. This CDR3 has 16 amino acids. The J segment lost 9 bases and the V segment lost 5 bases, leaving 11 bases of the junction unmatched. CDR1 and CDR2 from the germline V gene are MDHEN and SYDVKM. The CDR3 DNA reads as TGTGCCAGCAGTAGTACGGGACAGGGGGCTATAGGTGAGCAGTTCTTC. Translated, it gives CASSSTGQGAIGEQFF.

The chain is built from TRBV18 and TRBJ1-5; D remains unclear. This CDR3 is built from 15 residues. CDR1 is KGHSH and CDR2 is LQKENI in the germline V gene. Trimming pared 3 bases from V and 0 bases from J, leaving 9 bases between. CDR3 protein: CASSPYSSSNQPQHF. CDR3 coding DNA: TGTGCCAGCTCACCCTACAGTTCTAGCAATCAGCCCCAGCATTTT.

The chain recombines TRBV5-5 with TRBJ2-7; unclear D gene. V was shortened by 2 bases and J by 2 bases, with 20 bases between the two germline ends. Germline V lookup: CDR1 SGHKS, CDR2 YYEKEE (reference sequence). CDR3 size: 17 residues. Here the CDR3 reads CASSLHGEYGPPYEQYF. CDR3 DNA sequence: TGTGCCAGCAGCTTACATGGCGAGTACGGGCCCCCCTACGAGCAGTACTTC. Full variable domain (missing parts from reference TRBV5-5 and TRBJ2-7): DAGVTQSPTHLIKTRGQQVTLRCSPISGHKSVSWYQQVLGQGPQFIFQYYEKEERGRGNFPDRFSARQFPNYSSELNVNALLLGDSALYLCASSLHGEYGPPYEQYFGPGTRLTVT.

The table lists this clone with a few counts. V is TRBV6-1 and J is TRBJ1-1; D remains unclear. In germline, CDR1 is MNHNS, CDR2 SASEGT. This CDR3 comprises 11 residues. The V end was cut by 4 bases, the J end by 4 bases, with 4 bases between. DNA for the CDR3: TGTGCCAGCAGTGGGGGCACTGAAGCTTTCTTT. As protein: CASSGGTEAFF.

The chain's CDR3 is CASSQGLAEDNEQFF. The CDR3 DNA reads as TGCGCCAGCAGCCAAGGACTAGCGGAAGACAATGAGCAGTTCTTC. The chain combines TRBV4-3 with TRBJ2-1; 9 positions match TRBD2. V trimming: 1 base; J trimming: 5 bases; junction bases outside the gene matches: 3. In germline, CDR1 is LGHNA, CDR2 YSLEER. The CDR3 sequence is 15 residues long.

The genes are TRBV7-9 and TRBJ2-5, with 13 bases aligning to TRBD2. V dropped 5 bases and J dropped 4; count of bases not matched to a gene: 10. Germline CDR1 and CDR2: SEHNR and FQNEAQ (reference sequence). This CDR3 region has 17 residues. In DNA, the CDR3 is TGTGCCAGCAGCCCTCGGACTAGCGGGAGCCGTGGAGAGACCCAGTACTTC. Protein: CASSPRTSGSRGETQYF.

This clone was seen a single time. The gene calls are TRBV30 and TRBJ2-1, with a tentative D call TRBD2 (6 bases). With 2 bases removed from V and 8 bases from J, the gap between germline ends came to 10 bases. This CDR3 contains 12 residues. CDR1 and CDR2 from the germline V gene are GTSNPN and SVGIG (reference sequence). In DNA form, the CDR3 reads TGTGCCTGGAGTCTCTGGGGGGATGAGCAGTTCTTC. Translated, it gives CAWSLWGDEQFF.

This clone has only a few counts. The chain has TRBV2 and TRBJ1-2; 7 bases match TRBD1. The CDR3 is 16 residues long. The V and J ends lost 1 base and 2 bases, in that order; junction bases with no gene match: 7. Per the germline V gene, CDR1 is SNHLY and CDR2 is FYNNEI. The DNA for the CDR3 is TGTGCCAGCAGTGAAGGGGGGATAGGGGGCAACTATGGCTACACCTTC. It yields the protein CASSEGGIGGNYGYTF.